The 9 T cell receptor beta chains presented below share a single source sample, sequenced in a study of blood T cell repertoires in COVID-19. This table comes from immunoSEQ multiplex PCR, and its TCRdb copy is limited to in-frame clones, with some not included. Of 200,000 to 250,000 clones listed, 86% are singletons. What was sequenced was peripheral blood. Every receptor here comes from a woman aged 45-65 years with COVID-19, enrolled during active disease.

On this clone: Relative to the germline gene, one junction end is altered; a read error may explain this. The V call is TRBV6-4, the J call TRBJ2-1; D tentatively fits TRBD1 or TRBD2 (5 bases each). This CDR3 region has 15 residues. Looked up from germline, CDR1 is MRHNA and CDR2 is SNTAGT. The CDR3 bases are TGTGCCAGCAGAGACTCAGGGAGTACCTACAATGAGCAGTTCTTC. This gives the protein CASRDSGSTYNEQFF.

V is TRBV27 and J is TRBJ2-1; 10 bases line up with TRBD2. This CDR3 has 14 amino acids. The germline gives CDR1 MNHEY, CDR2 SMNVEV (reference sequence). V dropped 10 bases and J dropped 7; count of bases not matched to a gene: 10. Here the CDR3 reads CATQAGGLGNEQFF. The DNA of the CDR3 is TGTGCCACTCAAGCGGGGGGGCTGGGTAATGAGCAGTTCTTC.

V is TRBV10-3 and J is TRBJ2-1; 13 bases agree with TRBD2. CDR3 length: 14 amino acids. With V trimmed by 8 bases and J by 9 bases, 7 bases remained unmatched. Germline loops: CDR1 ENHRY, CDR2 SYGVKD. The CDR3 sequence: CAIGGLAGLGEQFF. The CDR3 DNA reads TGTGCCATCGGGGGACTAGCGGGGTTGGGTGAGCAGTTCTTC.

The chain is built from TRBV5-6 and TRBJ2-7, with TRBD1 as a possible D gene (6 bases). The ends were cut back, 0 bases at V and 0 bases at J, with 7 bases in the middle. The CDR3 has 14 residues. In germline, CDR1 is SGHDT, CDR2 YYEEEE. The CDR3 region is CASSLGTASYEQYV. The CDR3 region has the DNA TGTGCCAGCAGCTTGGGGACAGCCTCCTACGAGCAGTACGTC.

This rearrangement joins TRBV27 to TRBJ2-3, with 12 bases aligning to TRBD2. The CDR3 totals 14 residues. Germline CDR1 MNHEY, CDR2 SMNVEV (reference sequence). Trimming cost V 6 bases and J 6 bases; bases outside gene matches: 4. This CDR3 is CASSTSGGRDTQYF. The DNA for the CDR3 is TGTGCCAGCAGCACTAGCGGGGGGCGTGATACGCAGTATTTT.

The V call is TRBV5-4, the J call TRBJ1-2; D unresolved. Trimming pared 4 bases from V and 6 bases from J, leaving 13 bases between. Per germline, CDR1 SGHNT and CDR2 YYREEE (reference sequence). This CDR3 comprises 13 residues. The CDR3 DNA sequence: TGTGCCAGCAGCCTAGAGAGGAGGGATGGCTACACCTTC. As protein: CASSLERRDGYTF.

The V call is TRBV28, the J call TRBJ2-7; D not certain. V was trimmed by 2 bases and J by 1 base, leaving 9 bases between them. The CDR3 is 14 residues long. Germline assignment: CDR1 MDHEN and CDR2 SYDVKM. CDR3 DNA sequence: TGTGCCAGCAGTTTAGCCAGGCCTTCCTACGAGCAGTACTTC. Translated, it gives CASSLARPSYEQYF.

The CDR3 region has the DNA TGTGCCAGCAGCGCCTCCTTGAGCTCTGGAAACACCATATATTTT. This translates into CASSASLSSGNTIYF. V is TRBV2 and J is TRBJ1-3; the D is unclear. Trimming stripped 6 bases from V and 0 bases from J, with 12 bases between. The germline gives CDR1 SNHLY, CDR2 FYNNEI. The CDR3 is made up of 15 amino acids.

This chain uses TRBV5-4 with TRBJ2-2; perhaps TRBD1 as D (5 bases). The V gene's germline CDR1 is SGHNT and CDR2 YYREEE (reference sequence). The CDR3 loop spans 15 amino acids. V shed 4 bases and J shed 1 base, with 11 bases lying between them. The CDR3 DNA reads as TGTGCCAGCAGCCCCATGACAGAGAACACCGGGGAGCTGTTTTTT. Its protein is CASSPMTENTGELFF.